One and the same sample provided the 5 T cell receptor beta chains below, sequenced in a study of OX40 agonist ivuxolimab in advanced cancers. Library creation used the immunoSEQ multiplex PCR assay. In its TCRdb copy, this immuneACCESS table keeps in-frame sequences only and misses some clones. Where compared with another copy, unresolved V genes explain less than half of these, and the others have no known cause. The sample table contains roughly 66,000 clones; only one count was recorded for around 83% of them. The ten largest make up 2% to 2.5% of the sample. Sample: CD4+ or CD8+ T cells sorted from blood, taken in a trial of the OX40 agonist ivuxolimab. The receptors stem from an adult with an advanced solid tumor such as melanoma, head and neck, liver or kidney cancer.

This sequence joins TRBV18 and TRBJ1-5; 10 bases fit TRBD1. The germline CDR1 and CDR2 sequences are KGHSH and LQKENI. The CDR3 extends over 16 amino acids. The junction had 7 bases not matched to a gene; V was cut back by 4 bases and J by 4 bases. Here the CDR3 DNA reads TGTGCCAGCTCACTTAAGACAGGGGGCATGAATCAGCCCCAGCATTTT. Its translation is CASSLKTGGMNQPQHF.

The CDR3 here is CASSLRQVETQYF. The CDR3 coding sequence is TGTGCCAGCAGCTTGCGACAGGTAGAGACCCAGTACTTC. The gene calls are TRBV5-6 and TRBJ2-5; the D gene is possibly TRBD1 (6 bases). Per the germline V gene, CDR1 is SGHDT and CDR2 is YYEEEE. Trimming shortened V by 1 base and J by 4 bases, and 8 bases separated the two germline ends. The CDR3 sequence is 13 residues long.

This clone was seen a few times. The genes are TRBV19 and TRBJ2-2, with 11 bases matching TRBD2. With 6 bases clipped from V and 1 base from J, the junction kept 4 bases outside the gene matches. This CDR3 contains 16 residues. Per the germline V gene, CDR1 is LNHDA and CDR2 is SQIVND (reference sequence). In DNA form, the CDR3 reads TGTGCCAGTAGGCCACTAGCGGGAGAGAACACCGGGGAGCTGTTTTTT. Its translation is CASRPLAGENTGELFF.

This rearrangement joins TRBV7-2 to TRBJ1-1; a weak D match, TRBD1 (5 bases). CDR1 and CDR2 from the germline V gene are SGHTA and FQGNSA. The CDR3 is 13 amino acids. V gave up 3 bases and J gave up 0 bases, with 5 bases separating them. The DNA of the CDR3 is TGTGCCAGCAGCTTGACAGTGAACACTGAAGCTTTCTTT. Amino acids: CASSLTVNTEAFF. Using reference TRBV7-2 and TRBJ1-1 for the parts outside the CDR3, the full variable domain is GAGVSQSPSNKVTEKGKDVELRCDPISGHTALYWYRQSLGQGLEFLIYFQGNSAPDKSGLPSDRFSAERTGGSVSTLTIQRTQQEDSAVYLCASSLTVNTEAFFGQGTRLTVV.

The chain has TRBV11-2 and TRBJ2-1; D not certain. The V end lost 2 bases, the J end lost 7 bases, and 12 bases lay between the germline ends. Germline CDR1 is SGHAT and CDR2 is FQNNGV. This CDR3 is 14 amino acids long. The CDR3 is CASSLNVGSNEQFF. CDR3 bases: TGTGCCAGCAGCTTAAATGTGGGAAGTAATGAGCAGTTCTTC.